The following is a T cell receptor beta chain sequence with its context. The sample comes from a study of blood T cell repertoires in COVID-19. The ends were cut back, 0 bases at V and 4 bases at J, with 9 bases in the middle. The CDR3 is made up of 14 amino acids. Per the germline V gene, CDR1 is MNHEY and CDR2 is SVGAGI. The repertoire was sequenced with immunoSEQ multiplex PCR; TCRdb's copy has only in-frame clones and lacks some. Of 170,000 or so clones in the sample, 88% were seen once. This chain uses TRBV6-5 with TRBJ1-1; D unresolved. The specimen sequenced was PBMCs or T cells enriched from blood (not recorded which). The TCR was taken from a woman aged 18-30 years who had recovered from COVID-19. CDR3 sequence: CASSYSRGTTEAFF. CDR3 coding DNA: TGTGCCAGCAGTTACTCCCGGGGAACCACTGAAGCTTTCTTT.